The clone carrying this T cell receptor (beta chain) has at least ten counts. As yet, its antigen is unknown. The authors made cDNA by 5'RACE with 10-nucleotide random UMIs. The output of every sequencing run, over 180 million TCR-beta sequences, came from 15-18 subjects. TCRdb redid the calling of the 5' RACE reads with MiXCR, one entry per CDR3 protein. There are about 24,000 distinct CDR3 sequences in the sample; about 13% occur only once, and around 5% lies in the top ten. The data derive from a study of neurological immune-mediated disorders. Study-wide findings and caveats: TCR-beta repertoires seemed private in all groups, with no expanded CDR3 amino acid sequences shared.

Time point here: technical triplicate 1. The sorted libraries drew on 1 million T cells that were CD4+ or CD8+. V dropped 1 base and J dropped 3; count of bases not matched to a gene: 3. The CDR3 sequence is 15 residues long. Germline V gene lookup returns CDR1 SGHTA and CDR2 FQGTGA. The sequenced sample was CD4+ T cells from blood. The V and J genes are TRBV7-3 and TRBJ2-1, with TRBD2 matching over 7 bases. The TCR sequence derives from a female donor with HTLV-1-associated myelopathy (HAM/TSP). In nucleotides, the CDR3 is TGTGCCAGCAGCTTAAGCCTAGCGGACTACAATGAGCAGTTCTTC. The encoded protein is CASSLSLADYNEQFF.